These 27 T cell receptor beta chains were all obtained from the same sample, sequenced in a study of T cells in Graves' hyperthyroidism and ophthalmopathy. Amplified TCR beta CDR3 regions derived from RNA transcripts. Researchers ran a first-round RT-PCR on the TCR CDR3 using the HTBI primer set. TCRdb re-analysed the multiplex PCR reads in MiXCR, keeping a single row per CDR3 protein. The sample records about 480,000 distinct CDR3 sequences, about 24% being singletons. The sequencing input was blood. All receptors derive from a woman aged 25 to 39 with Graves' ophthalmopathy.

The gene calls are TRBV7-9 and TRBJ2-5; 9 bases match TRBD1. The CDR3 is 15 residues long. J was trimmed by 5 bases and V by 5 bases; bases with no gene match: 9. Germline CDR1 and CDR2: SEHNR and FQNEAQ (reference sequence). CDR3 nucleotides: TGTGCCAGCAGCGAACAGGGGGCGGGTGGGGAGACCCAGTACTTC. It yields the protein CASSEQGAGGETQYF.

The sample holds many counts of this clonotype. The chain employs TRBV10-1 and TRBJ2-7; unclear D gene. Germline lookup yields CDR1 WNHNN and CDR2 SYGVQD (reference sequence). This CDR3 is built from 13 residues. Trimming left V 0 bases short and J 3 bases short, with 6 bases between. The DNA for the CDR3 is TGCGCCAGCAGTGAGTCCCTGAGCTACGAGCAGTACTTC. Translation gives CASSESLSYEQYF.

The chain recombines TRBV27 with TRBJ1-1; 7 positions agree with TRBD1. The V gene's germline CDR1 is MNHEY and CDR2 SMNVEV (reference sequence). The CDR3 is 14 amino acids. Trimming cost V 7 bases and J 1 base; bases outside gene matches: 6. The CDR3 bases are TGTGCCAGCAATCAGGACAGGTGGAACACTGAAGCTTTCTTT. Amino acid sequence: CASNQDRWNTEAFF.

The table lists this clonotype with many counts. V usage is TRBV19 and J usage is TRBJ1-5, with D possibly matching TRBD1 (6 bases). This CDR3 contains 15 residues. Per germline, CDR1 LNHDA and CDR2 SQIVND (reference sequence). Trimming removed 3 bases from V and 6 bases from J, with 15 bases in between. In DNA, the CDR3 is TGTGCCAGTAGTATGGCACAGGGTCTTTTTCAGCCCCAGCATTTT. This encodes CASSMAQGLFQPQHF.

This clonotype was found many times. The chain uses TRBV12-3 or TRBV12-4 and TRBJ1-2; D is undetermined. The germline V and J ends were trimmed by 4 bases and 7 bases, with 10 bases remaining between them. CDR3 length: 12 residues. DNA for the CDR3: TGTGCCAGCAGTTCAACCGGGATTGGCTACACCTTC. Its protein is CASSSTGIGYTF.

This clonotype was found many times. The V and J genes are TRBV27 and TRBJ1-2, with D possibly TRBD1 on 6 matching bases. From germline, CDR1 is MNHEY and CDR2 SMNVEV (reference sequence). This CDR3 comprises 15 residues. V was clipped by 5 bases and J by 2 bases, with 15 bases between them. In DNA, the CDR3 is TGTGCCAGCAGTCCCGGGAGGGGGTTGAACTATGGCTACACCTTC. It is translated as CASSPGRGLNYGYTF.

The chain recombines TRBV19 with TRBJ1-3, with D perhaps matching TRBD1 (5 bases). The CDR3 consists of 16 residues. V lost 5 bases to trimming and J lost 0 bases, with 14 bases between them. CDR1 and CDR2 from the germline V gene are LNHDA and SQIVND (reference sequence). CDR3 nucleotides: TGTGCCAGTAGTTTGGGACGGCCAACCTCTGGAAACACCATATATTTT. It codes for CASSLGRPTSGNTIYF.

The table lists this clonotype with a few counts. The rearrangement links TRBV3-1 to TRBJ1-6; no firm D call. Looked up from germline, CDR1 is LGHDT and CDR2 is YNNKEL (reference sequence). V dropped 5 bases and J dropped 9 bases, with 11 bases sitting between them. The CDR3 covers 13 residues. CDR3 sequence (DNA): TGTGCCAGCAGCAGGACGGACCGTTCACCCCTCCACTTT. Its translation is CASSRTDRSPLHF.

This clonotype was recorded at least ten times. The V and J genes are TRBV2 and TRBJ2-5, with D possibly called TRBD1 or TRBD2 (5 bases each). The CDR3 length is 14 residues. The germline V and J ends were trimmed by 3 bases and 5 bases, with 13 bases remaining between them. Germline V gives CDR1 SNHLY, CDR2 FYNNEI. The CDR3 here is CASSEIEGWETQYF. CDR3 coding DNA: TGTGCCAGCAGTGAGATTGAGGGGTGGGAGACCCAGTACTTC.

V and J are TRBV6-1 and TRBJ1-6; D not certain. The CDR3 has 15 amino acids. CDR1 and CDR2 from the germline V gene are MNHNS and SASEGT. Trimming cost V 3 bases and J 6 bases, with 12 bases left between them. The CDR3: CASSDLEGSNSPLHF. The CDR3 nucleotides are TGTGCCAGCAGTGATTTGGAGGGCTCTAATTCACCCCTCCACTTT.

This clonotype was counted many times. The chain is built from TRBV7-9 and TRBJ1-5, with D perhaps matching TRBD1 (6 bases). The CDR3 is made up of 15 amino acids. Trimming stripped 3 bases from V and 1 base from J, with 10 bases between. The germline V gene encodes CDR1 SEHNR and CDR2 FQNEAQ (reference sequence). The CDR3 loop is CASSLGGHSNQPQHF. In DNA, the CDR3 is TGTGCCAGCAGCTTGGGGGGACACAGCAATCAGCCCCAGCATTTT.

This clonotype was counted at least ten times. The chain recombines TRBV12-3 or TRBV12-4 with TRBJ1-2; TRBD1 might be the D (5 bases). The CDR3 extends over 16 amino acids. Trimming cost V 0 bases and J 4 bases, with 15 bases left between them. Here the CDR3 DNA reads TGTGCCAGCAGTTTAGCACCCGGGGGGACTGGCTATGGCTACACCTTC. Its protein product is CASSLAPGGTGYGYTF.

This clonotype has a handful of counts. The chain combines TRBV19 with TRBJ1-6, with 8 nucleotides matching TRBD1. The V gene's germline CDR1 is LNHDA and CDR2 SQIVND (reference sequence). V was clipped by 5 bases and J by 5 bases; unmatched bases: 8. CDR3 length: 16 amino acids. CDR3 nucleotides: TGTGCCAGTAGTCCCTCAGGGGGCAGGAATAATTCACCCCTCCACTTT. Protein sequence: CASSPSGGRNNSPLHF.

This clonotype was seen ten or more times. V gene TRBV2 combines with J gene TRBJ1-3, with TRBD1 matching 8 bases. This CDR3 contains 14 residues. J lost 5 bases, V lost 7 bases, and 7 bases had no gene match. The germline V gene encodes CDR1 SNHLY and CDR2 FYNNEI. The DNA for the CDR3 is TGTGCCAGCATGACCGGGACAGGAAGAAACACCATATATTTT. It codes for CASMTGTGRNTIYF.

The rearrangement uses TRBV6-1 and TRBJ2-2; no clear D. Trimming shortened V by 3 bases and J by 2 bases, and 13 bases separated the two germline ends. The CDR3 sequence is 16 residues long. Germline-derived CDR1 and CDR2 are MNHNS and SASEGT. This CDR3 is CASSDGWQANTGELFF. The CDR3 region has the DNA TGTGCCAGCAGTGACGGGTGGCAGGCAAACACCGGGGAGCTGTTTTTT.

V gene TRBV7-2 combines with J gene TRBJ2-3; D gene ambiguous. The V end lost 2 bases, the J end lost 4 bases, and 7 bases lay between the germline ends. CDR3 size: 13 residues. The germline gives CDR1 SGHTA, CDR2 FQGNSA. CDR3 amino acids: CASSLNLADTQYF. The CDR3 nucleotides are TGTGCCAGCAGCTTAAATCTGGCAGATACGCAGTATTTT.

The sample holds one count of this clonotype. The chain is built from TRBV12-3 or TRBV12-4 and TRBJ1-2; possibly TRBD1 for D (6 bases). CDR3 size: 15 residues. V was trimmed by 4 bases and J by 4 bases, leaving 16 bases between them. The CDR3 DNA is TGTGCCAGCAGTTCACTAAAACAGGGAACCTATGGCTACACCTTC. Amino acid sequence: CASSSLKQGTYGYTF.

This clonotype occurred many times. This chain links TRBV10-3 with TRBJ1-1; D is possibly TRBD1 (5 bases). CDR3 length: 16 residues. The V gene's germline CDR1 is ENHRY and CDR2 SYGVKD. V shed 0 bases and J shed 0 bases, with 11 bases lying between them. The DNA of the CDR3 is TGTGCCATCAGTGAGTCGCAGGGAAGAATGAACACTGAAGCTTTCTTT. This gives the protein CAISESQGRMNTEAFF.

The chain links TRBV6-5 to TRBJ1-5; possible D gene TRBD1, 5 bases. Germline V gene lookup returns CDR1 MNHEY and CDR2 SVGAGI. Trimming left V 5 bases short and J 6 bases short, with 14 bases between. This CDR3 has 14 residues. CDR3 coding DNA: TGTGCCAGCAGTACTACTTCGGGGGGTCAGCCCCAGCATTTT. It is translated as CASSTTSGGQPQHF.

The J gene is TRBJ1-1, the V gene TRBV7-9, with unresolved D. Germline lookup yields CDR1 SEHNR and CDR2 FQNEAQ (reference sequence). Deletions cut 3 bases from V and 10 bases from J, with 12 bases between. This CDR3 contains 12 residues. CDR3 protein: CASSFQDGVAFF. The CDR3 bases are TGTGCCAGCAGCTTTCAAGATGGTGTAGCTTTCTTT.

V usage is TRBV20-1 and J usage is TRBJ2-7; the match to TRBD1 covers 7 bases. The V and J ends lost 5 bases and 0 bases, in that order; junction bases with no gene match: 10. CDR1 DFQATT and CDR2 SNEGSKA come from the germline V gene (reference sequence). This CDR3 comprises 15 residues. The CDR3 DNA reads TGCAGTGCTGGATCCCCGGGACAGAGCTCCTACGAGCAGTACTTC. This sequence encodes CSAGSPGQSSYEQYF.

This clonotype occurred many times. An end of the junction does not agree with germline; a read error may underlie this. V gene TRBV12-3 or TRBV12-4 combines with J gene TRBJ1-5, with a tentative D call TRBD1 (5 bases). This CDR3 has 14 residues. The CDR3 region is CASSLAGPNQPQHF. CDR3 in DNA: TGTGCCAGCAGCTTAGCAGGGCCCAATCAGCCCCAGCATTTT.

In its sample, this clonotype was seen a few times. Compared with germline, one end of the junction differs, possibly owing to a read error. The chain employs TRBV7-8 and TRBJ1-5; D is unresolved. This CDR3 has 13 residues. From germline, CDR1 is SGHVS and CDR2 FQNEAQ. The CDR3 nucleotides read TGTGCCAGCAGCTTGAGCGGCAATCAGCCCCAGCAGTTT. It encodes CASSLSGNQPQQF.

This clonotype occurred many times. The CDR3 region has the DNA TGTGCCATCATGACAGGTTTGGGGGGCTACACCTTC. Its translation is CAIMTGLGGYTF. The J gene is TRBJ1-2, the V gene TRBV10-3; D is perhaps TRBD1 (6 bases). The V and J ends lost 7 bases and 8 bases respectively, with 14 bases between them. Germline CDR1 and CDR2: ENHRY and SYGVKD. The CDR3 spans 12 residues.

This clonotype has a single count. CDR3 residues: CASSLSPGQGAFF. CDR3 sequence (DNA): TGTGCCAGCAGCTTGTCGCCGGGCCAGGGAGCTTTCTTT. The V gene is TRBV11-3, the J gene TRBJ1-1; D might be TRBD1 (5 bases). CDR1 SGHNT and CDR2 YENEEA come from the germline V gene. Trimming pared 3 bases from V and 10 bases from J, leaving 15 bases between. This CDR3 spans 13 amino acids.

The V gene is TRBV12-3 or TRBV12-4, the J gene TRBJ2-7; 8 bases fit TRBD1. The J segment lost 3 bases and the V segment lost 4 bases, leaving 5 bases of the junction unmatched. This CDR3 has 14 amino acids. CDR3: CASSSRRGLYEQYF. In DNA form, the CDR3 reads TGTGCCAGCAGTTCCCGCAGGGGGCTCTACGAGCAGTACTTC.

This clonotype was found a few times. The V and J genes are TRBV12-3 or TRBV12-4 and TRBJ1-1; 7 nucleotides align to TRBD1. CDR3 length: 14 residues. V shed 4 bases, J shed 4 bases, and the junction held 6 bases outside the gene matches. The CDR3 protein is CASSYAPGGTEAFF. CDR3 nucleotides: TGTGCCAGCAGTTACGCCCCAGGGGGCACTGAAGCTTTCTTT.